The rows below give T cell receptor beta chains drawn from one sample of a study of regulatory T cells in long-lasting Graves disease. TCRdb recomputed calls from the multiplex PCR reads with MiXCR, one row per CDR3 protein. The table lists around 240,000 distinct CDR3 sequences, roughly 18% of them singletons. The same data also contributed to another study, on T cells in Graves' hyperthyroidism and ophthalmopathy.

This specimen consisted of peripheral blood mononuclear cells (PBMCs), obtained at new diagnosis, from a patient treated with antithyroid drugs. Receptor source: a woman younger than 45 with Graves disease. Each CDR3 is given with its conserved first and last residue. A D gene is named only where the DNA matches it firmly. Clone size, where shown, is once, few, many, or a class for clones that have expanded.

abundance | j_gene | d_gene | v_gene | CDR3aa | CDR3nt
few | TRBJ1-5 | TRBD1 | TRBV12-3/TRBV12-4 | CASSLGRMGTGGGNQPQHF | TGTGCCAGCAGTTTAGGGAGAATGGGGACAGGGGGCGGCAATCAGCCCCAGCATTTT
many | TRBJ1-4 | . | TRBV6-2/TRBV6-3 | CASSEAGEKLFF | TGTGCCAGCAGTGAAGCGGGAGAAAAACTGTTTTTT
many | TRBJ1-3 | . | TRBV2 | CASSDAGNTIYF | TGTGCCAGCAGTGATGCGGGAAACACCATATATTTT
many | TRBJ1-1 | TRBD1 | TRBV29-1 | CSVTTGGTEAFF | TGCAGCGTCACGACAGGGGGCACTGAAGCTTTCTTT
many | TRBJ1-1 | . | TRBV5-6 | CASSSFTNTEAFF | TGTGCCAGCAGCTCCTTTACGAACACTGAAGCTTTCTTT
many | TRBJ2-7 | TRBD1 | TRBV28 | CASSSRQGVFNEQYF | TGTGCCAGCAGTAGCCGACAGGGGGTATTCAACGAGCAGTACTTC
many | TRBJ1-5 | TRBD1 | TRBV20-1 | CSAHRGGSFNQPQHF | TGCAGTGCTCACAGGGGGGGTTCTTTCAATCAGCCCCAGCATTTT
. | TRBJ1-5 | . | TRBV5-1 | CASSAGGVNQPQHF | TGCGCCAGCAGCGCCGGCGGGGTAAACCAGCCCCAGCATTTT
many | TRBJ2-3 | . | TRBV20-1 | CSARDTGTTYTTSTDTQYF | TGCAGTGCTAGAGACACCGGGACAACTTATACTACTAGCACAGATACGCAGTATTTT
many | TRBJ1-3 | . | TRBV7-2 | CASSLSSGGSGNTIYF | TGTGCCAGCAGCTTAAGTAGCGGGGGTTCAGGAAACACCATATATTTT
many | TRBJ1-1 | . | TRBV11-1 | CASSLAGAGTEAFF | TGTGCCAGCAGCTTAGCTGGGGCGGGCACTGAAGCTTTCTTT
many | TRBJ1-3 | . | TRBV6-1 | CASSPGPPRTGNTIYF | TGTGCCAGCAGTCCAGGACCTCCGCGAACTGGAAACACCATATATTTT
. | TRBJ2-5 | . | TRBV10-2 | CASSESGPGETQCF | TGCGCCAGCAGTGAGTCGGGACCCGGGGAGACCCAGTGCTTC
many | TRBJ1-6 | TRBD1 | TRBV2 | CASRRDRGDSPLHF | TGTGCCAGCAGGCGGGACAGGGGAGATTCACCCCTCCACTTT
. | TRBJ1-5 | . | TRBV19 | CASAHFYSNQPQHF | TGTGCCAGTGCTCACTTCTATAGCAATCAGCCCCAGCATTTT
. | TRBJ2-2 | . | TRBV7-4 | CASSFQGECTGELFF | TGTGCCAGCAGCTTCCAGGGTGAGTGCACCGGGGAGCTGTTTTTT
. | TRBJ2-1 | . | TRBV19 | CASLGQQGYNEQFF | TGTGCCAGCCTCGGACAGCAGGGATACAATGAGCAGTTCTTC
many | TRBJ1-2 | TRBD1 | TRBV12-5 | CASGLSTGFGGYTF | TGTGCTAGTGGTTTGTCGACAGGGTTTGGTGGCTACACCTTC
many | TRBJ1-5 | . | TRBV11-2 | CASSLDRGAHQPQHF | TGTGCCAGCAGCTTAGACCGAGGGGCACATCAGCCCCAGCATTTT
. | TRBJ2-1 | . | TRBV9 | CASSVVGSGDEQFF | TGTGCCAGCAGCGTAGTAGGATCAGGGGATGAGCAGTTCTTC
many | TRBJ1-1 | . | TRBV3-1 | CASSQDQAVWNTEAFF | TGTGCCAGCAGCCAAGATCAGGCGGTGTGGAACACTGAAGCTTTCTTT
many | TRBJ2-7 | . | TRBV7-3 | CASSFGNSHEQYF | TGTGCCAGCAGCTTCGGGAACTCCCACGAGCAGTACTTC
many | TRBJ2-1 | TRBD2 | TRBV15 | CATSRDHPTSSNEQFF | TGTGCCACCAGCAGAGATCATCCGACTAGCAGCAATGAGCAGTTCTTC
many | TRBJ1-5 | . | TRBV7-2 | CASSLALLGGNQPQHF | TGTGCCAGCAGCTTAGCCCTACTGGGGGGGAATCAGCCCCAGCATTTT
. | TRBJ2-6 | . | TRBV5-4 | CASSLQLSGANVLTF | TGTGCCAGCAGCTTACAACTCTCTGGGGCCAACGTCCTGACTTTC
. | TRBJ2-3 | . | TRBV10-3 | CAINSVGTDTQYF | TGTGCCATCAATAGCGTCGGCACAGATACGCAGTATTTT
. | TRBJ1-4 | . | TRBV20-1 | CSAAKQFPRDEKLFF | TGCAGTGCTGCGAAACAGTTCCCAAGGGATGAAAAACTGTTTTTT
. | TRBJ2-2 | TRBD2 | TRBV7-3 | CASSSSGTNTGELFF | TGTGCCAGCAGTTCCAGCGGGACGAACACCGGGGAGCTGTTTTTT
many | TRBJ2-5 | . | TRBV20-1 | CSGTWRGGGRQETQYF | TGCAGTGGGACCTGGAGGGGAGGAGGGCGGCAAGAGACCCAGTACTTC
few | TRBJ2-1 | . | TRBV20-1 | CSAREDAGSSYNEQFF | TGCAGTGCTAGAGAGGATGCGGGTAGCTCCTACAATGAGCAGTTCTTC
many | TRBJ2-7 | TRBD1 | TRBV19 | CASSTGKQGSIYEQYF | TGTGCCAGTAGTACTGGGAAACAGGGGTCGATCTACGAGCAGTACTTC
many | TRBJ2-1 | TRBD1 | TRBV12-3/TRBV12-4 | CASSLEGNRGFHNEQFF | TGTGCCAGCAGTTTAGAGGGCAACAGGGGGTTCCACAATGAGCAGTTCTTC
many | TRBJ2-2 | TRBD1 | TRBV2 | CASSPGQQYLRWELFF | TGTGCCAGCAGCCCGGGACAGCAATACCTGAGATGGGAGCTGTTTTTT
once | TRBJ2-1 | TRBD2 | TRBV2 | CASRASGYNEQFF | TGTGCCAGCAGGGCTAGCGGATACAATGAGCAGTTCTTC
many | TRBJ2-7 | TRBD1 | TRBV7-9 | CASDPGRGRFEQYF | TGTGCCAGCGACCCCGGCAGGGGGCGGTTCGAGCAGTACTTC
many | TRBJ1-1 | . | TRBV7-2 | CASSSNRVTEAFF | TGTGCCAGCAGTTCTAACAGGGTGACTGAAGCTTTCTTT
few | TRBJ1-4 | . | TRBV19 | CASSELDSINEKLFF | TGTGCCAGTAGCGAACTCGACTCTATTAATGAAAAACTGTTTTTT
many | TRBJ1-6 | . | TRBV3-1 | CASSQEPSGRDSPLHF | TGTGCCAGCAGCCAAGAGCCATCAGGGAGGGACTCACCCCTCCACTTT
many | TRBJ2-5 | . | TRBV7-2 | CASSISWSQETQYF | TGTGCCAGCAGCATCTCCTGGTCCCAAGAGACCCAGTACTTC
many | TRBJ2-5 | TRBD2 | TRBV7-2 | CASGGGGWQETQYF | TGTGCCAGCGGGGGGGGAGGATGGCAAGAGACCCAGTACTTC